The 3 T cell receptor beta chains in this list originate from one sample, sequenced in a study of cytomegalovirus exposure and HLA in healthy donors. PCR used 60 Vbeta primers and 13 Jbeta primers. The protocol was immunoSEQ multiplex PCR, while the TCRdb copy is restricted to in-frame clones and leaves out a portion. This sample's clone table lists around 120,000 clones. The material sequenced was PBMCs. These receptors all stem from a man younger than 35 in good health and CMV-seronegative.

This chain connects TRBV9 to TRBJ2-2; the match to TRBD2 covers 9 bases. V gave up 7 bases and J gave up 7 bases; unmatched junction bases: 14. The length of the CDR3 is 16 residues. Germline values: CDR1 SGDLS, CDR2 YYNGEE. CDR3 nucleotides: TGTGCCAGCTCCTCAACAACCGGGACTAGCTTCGGGGAGCTGTTTTTT. Its translation is CASSSTTGTSFGELFF.

V and J are TRBV28 and TRBJ1-4; D is ambiguous. From germline, CDR1 is MDHEN and CDR2 SYDVKM. Trimming removed 6 bases at V and 12 bases at J, with 20 bases between. This CDR3 contains 14 residues. CDR3 bases: TGTGCCAGCAGCCCCGGAGCCTCCCGAAACGAACTGTTTTTT. Protein sequence: CASSPGASRNELFF.

This chain links TRBV2 with TRBJ2-5; perhaps TRBD1 as D (5 bases). The J call is in doubt because the DNA end fits TRBJ2-7 better. The CDR3 loop spans 11 amino acids. Germline CDR1 is SNHLY and CDR2 is FYNNEI. The CDR3 protein is CASSDSYEQYF. CDR3 DNA sequence: TGTGCCAGCAGCGACAGCTACGAGCAGTACTTC.